The 3 T cell receptor beta chains given below trace back to one sample, sequenced in a study of early T cells in non-severe SARS-CoV-2 infection. TCRdb called the 5' RACE reads again in MiXCR, with one record for every CDR3 protein. The data hold about 120,000 distinct CDR3 sequences, with around an eighth observed a single time. Specimen: whole blood, collected at baseline. All receptors derive from an adult who was a healthcare worker with PCR-confirmed SARS-CoV-2 infection or an uninfected control (not recorded which).

The chain has TRBV6-5 and TRBJ1-1, with TRBD1 identical over 7 bases. Trimming removed 7 bases from V and 3 bases from J; junction bases left unmatched: 11. Germline V gene lookup returns CDR1 MNHEY and CDR2 SVGAGI. This CDR3 region has 15 residues. This chain's CDR3 is CASTLSRGSDTEAFF. CDR3 nucleotides: TGTGCCAGCACCCTATCCAGGGGGTCGGACACTGAAGCTTTCTTT.

This clonotype was observed a handful of times. The gene calls are TRBV27 and TRBJ2-7, with 11 bases fitting TRBD1. Germline V lookup: CDR1 MNHEY, CDR2 SMNVEV (reference sequence). V shed 2 bases, J shed 3 bases, and the junction held 3 bases outside the gene matches. The CDR3 extends over 15 amino acids. For the CDR3, the DNA is TGTGCCAGCAGTTTAAAGGGACAGGGGGTCTACGAGCAGTACTTC. This codes for CASSLKGQGVYEQYF.

Ten or more counts support this clonotype. The chain joins TRBV20-1 to TRBJ1-6; D is undetermined. The CDR3 sequence is 14 residues long. V was trimmed by 1 base and J by 4 bases, leaving 8 bases between them. The germline gives CDR1 DFQATT, CDR2 SNEGSKA (reference sequence). The DNA for the CDR3 is TGCAGTGCTAGAGTCGCCACATATAATTCACCCCTCCACTTT. Its protein product is CSARVATYNSPLHF.